This T cell receptor beta chain was recorded in a study of T cell clones after liver transplantation. Study findings and constraints: Low donor cell numbers restricted donor-reactive repertoire measurement in a couple of subjects.

In this sample, this clone turned up once. Antigen: not known. Here immunoSEQ multiplex PCR was the method, and the copy in TCRdb shows in-frame clones only, minus some. The table records about 24,000 clones, about three quarters of them present only once. V lost 6 bases and J lost 2; bases outside the gene matches: 9. This CDR3 region has 15 residues. Per the germline V gene, CDR1 is SGHTA and CDR2 is FQGNSA. The sequence was obtained from a human donor who received a liver transplant. The chain employs TRBV7-2 and TRBJ2-5, with TRBD1 matching 7 bases. The specimen comprised CD4+ T cells from blood, sampled before liver transplant. Written as DNA, the CDR3 is TGTGCCAGCAGTCTTAACAGGGGCAAACAAGAGACCCAGTACTTC. It specifies CASSLNRGKQETQYF.